A selection of T cell receptor beta chains follows, all from one sample in a study of beta chain features in type 1 diabetes. Assay used: immunoSEQ multiplex PCR; TCRdb lists only in-frame clones, some missing. In the table there are about 220,000 clones, 11% of which are singletons. The sample was central memory CD4+ T cells from blood. These TCRs come from a man between 18 and 29 years old in good health. Both conserved end residues are part of each CDR3. Fields, in order: J gene, D gene, clone size, V gene, CDR3 length, CDR3 protein, CDR3 DNA. A D gene is named only where the DNA matches it firmly. Clone size appears in some rows only: once, few, many, or a class for an expanded clone.

J gene: TRBJ1-4; D gene: NA; clone size: few; V gene: TRBV30; CDR3 length: 14; CDR3 protein: CAWSRGTDNEKLFF; CDR3 DNA: TGTGCCTGGAGTCGAGGGACGGATAATGAAAAACTGTTTTTT
J gene: TRBJ1-1; D gene: NA; clone size: NA; V gene: TRBV7-2; CDR3 length: 14; CDR3 protein: CASSLAPGRTEAFF; CDR3 DNA: TGTGCCAGCAGCTTAGCTCCGGGAAGGACTGAAGCTTTCTTT
J gene: TRBJ1-5; D gene: TRBD1; clone size: NA; V gene: TRBV30; CDR3 length: 15; CDR3 protein: CAWRAGTGGNQPQHF; CDR3 DNA: TGTGCCTGGAGGGCCGGGACAGGGGGCAATCAGCCCCAGCATTTT
J gene: TRBJ2-7; D gene: NA; clone size: few; V gene: TRBV7-2; CDR3 length: 11; CDR3 protein: CASSLVGEQYF; CDR3 DNA: TGTGCCAGCAGCTTAGTTGGTGAGCAGTACTTC
J gene: TRBJ2-3; D gene: TRBD2; clone size: many; V gene: TRBV18; CDR3 length: 19; CDR3 protein: CASSPQRGLAGRDTDTQYF; CDR3 DNA: TGTGCCAGCTCACCCCAAAGAGGACTAGCGGGAAGGGACACAGATACGCAGTATTTT
J gene: TRBJ2-1; D gene: NA; clone size: NA; V gene: TRBV10-3; CDR3 length: 17; CDR3 protein: CAIKGGRGGTPVDEQFF; CDR3 DNA: TGTGCCATCAAAGGGGGCCGGGGGGGAACCCCCGTCGATGAGCAGTTCTTC
J gene: TRBJ2-7; D gene: NA; clone size: few; V gene: TRBV6-5; CDR3 length: 16; CDR3 protein: CASSYSTGAGPTEQYF; CDR3 DNA: TGTGCCAGCAGTTACTCGACTGGGGCGGGTCCTACCGAGCAGTACTTC
J gene: TRBJ2-2; D gene: NA; clone size: few; V gene: TRBV29-1; CDR3 length: 13; CDR3 protein: CSAQVANTGELFF; CDR3 DNA: TGCAGCGCCCAGGTGGCGAACACCGGGGAGCTGTTTTTT
J gene: TRBJ2-3; D gene: TRBD2; clone size: NA; V gene: TRBV27; CDR3 length: 15; CDR3 protein: CASRRLAGSTDTQYF; CDR3 DNA: TGTGCCAGCAGGAGACTAGCGGGGAGCACAGATACGCAGTATTTT
J gene: TRBJ1-1; D gene: NA; clone size: NA; V gene: TRBV5-6; CDR3 length: 15; CDR3 protein: CASSGPGHPNTEAFF; CDR3 DNA: TGTGCCAGCAGCGGGCCGGGACATCCGAACACTGAAGCTTTCTTT
J gene: TRBJ2-5; D gene: NA; clone size: NA; V gene: TRBV6-6; CDR3 length: 12; CDR3 protein: CASSTGQETQYF; CDR3 DNA: TGTGCCAGCAGCACAGGTCAAGAGACCCAGTACTTC
J gene: TRBJ2-5; D gene: TRBD2; clone size: many; V gene: TRBV29-1; CDR3 length: 18; CDR3 protein: CSVEDGLAGARGQETQYF; CDR3 DNA: TGCAGCGTTGAGGACGGACTAGCGGGCGCGCGGGGGCAAGAGACCCAGTACTTC
J gene: TRBJ1-4; D gene: NA; clone size: NA; V gene: TRBV5-1; CDR3 length: 16; CDR3 protein: CASSLEWGATNEKLFF; CDR3 DNA: TGCGCCAGCAGCTTGGAGTGGGGAGCAACTAATGAAAAACTGTTTTTT
J gene: TRBJ2-7; D gene: TRBD1; clone size: few; V gene: TRBV6-5; CDR3 length: 14; CDR3 protein: CASSPGDRVYEQYF; CDR3 DNA: TGTGCCAGCAGCCCAGGGGACAGGGTCTACGAGCAGTACTTC
J gene: TRBJ2-7; D gene: NA; clone size: few; V gene: TRBV19; CDR3 length: 15; CDR3 protein: CASSIVRQGSYEQYF; CDR3 DNA: TGTGCCAGTAGTATAGTTCGCCAGGGCTCCTACGAGCAGTACTTC
J gene: TRBJ1-2; D gene: NA; clone size: NA; V gene: TRBV27; CDR3 length: 13; CDR3 protein: CASSLFGLGGYTF; CDR3 DNA: TGTGCCAGCAGTTTATTCGGGTTGGGTGGCTACACCTTC
J gene: TRBJ2-7; D gene: NA; clone size: few; V gene: TRBV7-2; CDR3 length: 14; CDR3 protein: CASSYRTVSYEQYF; CDR3 DNA: TGTGCCAGCAGCTACCGGACGGTTTCCTACGAGCAGTACTTC
J gene: TRBJ2-2; D gene: NA; clone size: few; V gene: TRBV5-1; CDR3 length: 15; CDR3 protein: CASSLASGVAGELFF; CDR3 DNA: TGCGCCAGCAGCTTGGCCTCCGGGGTGGCCGGGGAGCTGTTTTTT
J gene: TRBJ2-1; D gene: NA; clone size: NA; V gene: TRBV7-2; CDR3 length: 11; CDR3 protein: CASSFLNEQFF; CDR3 DNA: TGTGCCAGCAGCTTTCTCAATGAGCAGTTCTTC
J gene: TRBJ2-5; D gene: TRBD1; clone size: many; V gene: TRBV10-3; CDR3 length: 12; CDR3 protein: CATVDRGQTQYF; CDR3 DNA: TGTGCCACCGTAGACAGGGGACAGACCCAGTACTTC
J gene: TRBJ2-7; D gene: NA; clone size: few; V gene: TRBV30; CDR3 length: 14; CDR3 protein: CASGAGTASYEQYF; CDR3 DNA: TGTGCCTCGGGGGCTGGGACAGCTTCCTACGAGCAGTACTTC
J gene: TRBJ2-5; D gene: TRBD1; clone size: NA; V gene: TRBV28; CDR3 length: 13; CDR3 protein: CASSTDRVKTQYF; CDR3 DNA: TGTGCCAGCAGTACCGACAGGGTTAAGACCCAGTACTTC
J gene: TRBJ2-4; D gene: NA; clone size: NA; V gene: TRBV5-1; CDR3 length: 16; CDR3 protein: CASSLAVGIAKNIQYF; CDR3 DNA: TGCGCCAGCAGCTTGGCCGTGGGAATTGCCAAAAACATTCAGTACTTC
J gene: TRBJ2-5; D gene: TRBD2; clone size: NA; V gene: TRBV5-1; CDR3 length: 15; CDR3 protein: CASSLLASGGPTQYF; CDR3 DNA: TGCGCCAGCAGCTTGTTGGCTAGCGGGGGGCCTACCCAGTACTTC
J gene: TRBJ2-7; D gene: TRBD2; clone size: few; V gene: TRBV29-1; CDR3 length: 13; CDR3 protein: CSAAGLAGAEQYF; CDR3 DNA: TGCAGCGCAGCGGGACTAGCGGGAGCTGAGCAGTACTTC
J gene: TRBJ2-3; D gene: NA; clone size: many; V gene: TRBV18; CDR3 length: 15; CDR3 protein: CASSTRGPSTDTQYF; CDR3 DNA: TGTGCCAGCTCAACACGCGGTCCTAGCACAGATACGCAGTATTTT
J gene: TRBJ2-5; D gene: NA; clone size: NA; V gene: TRBV28; CDR3 length: 13; CDR3 protein: CASSLAGMETQYF; CDR3 DNA: TGTGCCAGCAGTTTGGCGGGCATGGAGACCCAGTACTTC
J gene: TRBJ1-1; D gene: NA; clone size: NA; V gene: TRBV5-1; CDR3 length: 13; CDR3 protein: CASSFQGNTEAFF; CDR3 DNA: TGCGCCAGCAGCTTTCAGGGGAACACTGAAGCTTTCTTT
J gene: TRBJ2-1; D gene: NA; clone size: few; V gene: TRBV29-1; CDR3 length: 12; CDR3 protein: CSVRRDYNEQFF; CDR3 DNA: TGCAGCGTTCGCCGGGACTACAATGAGCAGTTCTTC
J gene: TRBJ2-3; D gene: NA; clone size: few; V gene: TRBV9; CDR3 length: 16; CDR3 protein: CASSVVEYRSTDTQYF; CDR3 DNA: TGTGCCAGCAGCGTAGTCGAGTACCGTAGCACAGATACGCAGTATTTT
J gene: TRBJ2-7; D gene: NA; clone size: many; V gene: TRBV27; CDR3 length: 15; CDR3 protein: CASRGEELYMGCKYF; CDR3 DNA: TGTGCCAGCAGAGGGGAGGAGTTGTACATGGGATGCAAGTACTTC
J gene: TRBJ1-4; D gene: NA; clone size: NA; V gene: TRBV5-6; CDR3 length: 15; CDR3 protein: CASSTLRATNEKLFF; CDR3 DNA: TGTGCCAGCAGTACCCTGAGGGCAACTAATGAAAAACTGTTTTTT
J gene: TRBJ2-1; D gene: NA; clone size: few; V gene: TRBV5-1; CDR3 length: 12; CDR3 protein: CASSPGRNEQFF; CDR3 DNA: TGCGCCAGCAGCCCGGGGCGAAATGAGCAGTTCTTC
J gene: TRBJ2-7; D gene: TRBD2; clone size: few; V gene: TRBV5-4; CDR3 length: 17; CDR3 protein: CASPWTSGRACGYEQYF; CDR3 DNA: TGTGCCAGCCCATGGACTAGCGGGAGGGCCTGTGGCTACGAGCAGTACTTC
J gene: TRBJ2-3; D gene: NA; clone size: NA; V gene: TRBV29-1; CDR3 length: 13; CDR3 protein: CSAGGVGTDTQYF; CDR3 DNA: TGCAGCGCAGGGGGGGTGGGCACAGATACGCAGTATTTT
J gene: TRBJ1-3; D gene: NA; clone size: NA; V gene: TRBV29-1; CDR3 length: 12; CDR3 protein: CSVGASGNTIYF; CDR3 DNA: TGCAGCGTGGGGGCCTCTGGAAACACCATATATTTT
J gene: TRBJ2-1; D gene: NA; clone size: many; V gene: TRBV30; CDR3 length: 16; CDR3 protein: CAWNILDRLTYNEQFF; CDR3 DNA: TGTGCCTGGAACATTCTGGACCGGTTGACCTACAATGAGCAGTTCTTC
J gene: TRBJ2-1; D gene: NA; clone size: few; V gene: TRBV7-2; CDR3 length: 16; CDR3 protein: CASSYLSGSFLNEQFF; CDR3 DNA: TGTGCCAGCAGCTACTTGAGCGGGTCGTTCCTGAATGAGCAGTTCTTC
J gene: TRBJ1-5; D gene: NA; clone size: few; V gene: TRBV7-2; CDR3 length: 13; CDR3 protein: CASSLVLWEPQHF; CDR3 DNA: TGTGCCAGCAGCTTAGTCCTTTGGGAGCCCCAGCATTTT
J gene: TRBJ2-7; D gene: TRBD2; clone size: NA; V gene: TRBV28; CDR3 length: 15; CDR3 protein: CASRPGLAETYEQYF; CDR3 DNA: TGTGCCAGCAGGCCTGGACTAGCGGAAACCTACGAGCAGTACTTC
J gene: TRBJ2-5; D gene: NA; clone size: few; V gene: TRBV14; CDR3 length: 13; CDR3 protein: CASSQGWSQTQYF; CDR3 DNA: TGTGCCAGCAGCCAAGGATGGAGTCAGACCCAGTACTTC